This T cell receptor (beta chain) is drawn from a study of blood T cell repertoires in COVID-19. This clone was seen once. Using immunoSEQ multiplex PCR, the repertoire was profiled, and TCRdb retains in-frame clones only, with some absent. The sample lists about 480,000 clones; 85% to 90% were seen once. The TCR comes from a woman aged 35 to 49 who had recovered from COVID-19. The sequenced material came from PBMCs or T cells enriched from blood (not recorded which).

The CDR3 loop reads CAISERTGGGSPLHF. CDR3 sequence (DNA): TGTGCCATCAGTGAGCGGACAGGGGGCGGATCACCCCTCCACTTT. V gene TRBV10-3 combines with J gene TRBJ1-6; 11 bases agree with TRBD1. The CDR3 contains 15 residues. Germline lookup yields CDR1 ENHRY and CDR2 SYGVKD. Trimming at V came to 2 bases and at J to 10 bases, leaving 4 bases not matched to a gene.